This TCR beta chain was retrieved from a study of Ad26.COV2.S vaccination and SARS-CoV-2 variants. About the research overall: Donor got 5x10^10 or 1x10^11 viral particles of Ad26.COV2.S. General study findings and limits: Spike-specific TCR breadth was greater in vaccine than placebo recipients.

Indicated treatment: 15 to 20 received Ad26.COV2.S at low or high dose, single or two shots; roughly five received placebo; per-sample allocation not given. The study sampled participants on day 63 after the first vaccine or placebo injection. A Boston donor was an adult aged 18-55 years. Data came from immunoSEQ multiplex PCR; TCRdb stores just in-frame clones and leaves some out. The table lists about 400,000 clones, about 88% of them singletons. Only a few counts were recorded for this clone. Its antigen remains unidentified. This CDR3 is 13 amino acids long. V gave up 4 bases and J gave up 7 bases, with 8 bases separating them. Germline lookup yields CDR1 MGHRA and CDR2 YSYEKL.

The chain combines TRBV4-1 with TRBJ1-6; TRBD1 might be the D (6 bases). The sample consisted of peripheral blood, taken in a trial of Ad26.COV2.S vaccine versus placebo. The receptor was derived from a person aged 18 to 59 who received the Ad26.COV2.S COVID-19 vaccine or a placebo. CDR3 DNA sequence: TGCGCCAGCAGCCTAGGACAGAATTCACCCCTCCACTTT. Translated: CASSLGQNSPLHF.